This TCR beta chain was identified during a study of identical twins' blood T cells. Germline V gene sequence: CDR1 MNHEY, CDR2 SMNVEV (reference sequence). The CDR3 is made up of 13 amino acids. J lost 6 bases, V lost 7 bases, and 8 bases had no gene match. This clonotype was observed at least ten times. TCRdb passed the 5' RACE reads through MiXCR, listing each CDR3 protein once. The repertoire holds 400,000 or so distinct CDR3 sequences, 25% to 35% seen once, with approximately 6.6% in the top ten. The rearrangement links TRBV27 to TRBJ1-1, with 7 positions matching TRBD1. The sequence was obtained from a woman aged 18 to 49 in good health. Source material: PBMCs. CDR3 in amino acids: CASTPRDRAEAFF. CDR3 nucleotide sequence: TGTGCCAGCACTCCTCGGGACAGAGCTGAAGCTTTCTTT.